This passage covers 11 T cell receptor beta chains from one sample sequenced in a study of blood T cell repertoires in COVID-19. Clones were sequenced by immunoSEQ multiplex PCR, and TCRdb holds only the in-frame ones, with some missing. The sample has fewer than 350,000 clones; about nine tenths are singletons. Sequences were obtained from PBMCs or T cells enriched from blood (not recorded which). These receptors all come from a woman between 40 and 55 years old with acute COVID-19.

CDR3 region: CASEGGDIQYF. CDR3 bases: TGTGCCAGCGAGGGAGGAGACATTCAGTACTTC. The J gene is TRBJ2-4, the V gene TRBV7-9, with a possible D match to TRBD2 (6 bases). Germline CDR1 is SEHNR and CDR2 is FQNEAQ (reference sequence). Trimming left V 8 bases short and J 8 bases short, with 10 bases between. The CDR3 consists of 11 residues.

The chain uses TRBV7-2 and TRBJ2-5; TRBD1 matches at 7 bases. Losses at the gene ends were 3 bases for V and 2 bases for J; bases not matched to a gene: 12. The germline gives CDR1 SGHTA, CDR2 FQGNSA. The CDR3 is 17 residues long. CDR3 DNA: TGTGCCAGCAGCTTCCGCGGTCGAAGGGGGCGGCAAGAGACCCAGTACTTC. Residues: CASSFRGRRGRQETQYF.

The chain has TRBV10-3 and TRBJ1-1; TRBD1 aligns across 9 bases. The CDR3 covers 15 residues. V trimming: 4 bases; J trimming: 1 base; junction bases outside the gene matches: 4. Germline CDR1 and CDR2: ENHRY and SYGVKD. CDR3 in DNA: TGTGCCATCAGTGGGGACAGGGCAGAGAACACTGAAGCTTTCTTT. This encodes CAISGDRAENTEAFF.

The chain has TRBV7-9 and TRBJ2-3, with TRBD2 as a possible D gene (5 bases). Germline loops: CDR1 SEHNR, CDR2 FQNEAQ (reference sequence). The CDR3 is 13 amino acids. V lost 5 bases and J 3 bases, leaving 9 bases between the germline ends. CDR3 coding DNA: TGTGCCAGCAGCCTATCGGGGACAGATACGCAGTATTTT. As protein: CASSLSGTDTQYF.

This clone was seen once. V and J are TRBV9 and TRBJ2-7; 7 positions agree with TRBD2. V gave up 0 bases and J gave up 1 base; unmatched junction bases: 7. The CDR3 is 16 amino acids. In germline, CDR1 is SGDLS, CDR2 YYNGEE. The CDR3 DNA reads as TGTGCCAGCAGCGTAGAAGGAGGGAGGGATTCCTACGAGCAGTACTTC. Its protein is CASSVEGGRDSYEQYF.

The rearrangement joins TRBV2 to TRBJ1-3; D is perhaps TRBD1 (6 bases). The CDR3 covers 14 residues. The germline V and J ends were trimmed by 5 bases and 7 bases, with 15 bases remaining between them. Germline CDR1 SNHLY, CDR2 FYNNEI. CDR3 residues: CASSSRGVSNTIYF. CDR3 coding DNA: TGTGCCAGCAGTAGCAGGGGAGTTAGTAACACCATATATTTT.

The V gene is TRBV27, the J gene TRBJ2-1, with 7 bases aligning to TRBD2. This CDR3 region has 14 residues. Germline CDR1 MNHEY, CDR2 SMNVEV (reference sequence). V lost 3 bases to trimming and J lost 3 bases; unmatched junction nucleotides: 2. CDR3 in amino acids: CASSLGGVYNEQFF. CDR3 DNA: TGTGCCAGCAGTTTGGGGGGGGTCTACAATGAGCAGTTCTTC.

The CDR3 loop reads CASSSGTPSTDTQYF. As DNA, the CDR3 is TGTGCCAGCAGCTCCGGGACACCCAGCACAGATACGCAGTATTTT. This chain links TRBV5-4 with TRBJ2-3, with a weak D call TRBD1 (6 bases). The CDR3 runs 15 residues. The germline V gene has CDR1 SGHNT and CDR2 YYREEE (reference sequence). V was clipped by 3 bases and J by 0 bases, with 11 bases between them.

The CDR3 sequence: CASSSQTGAGYTF. The CDR3 DNA reads TGTGCCAGTAGTTCACAAACAGGGGCTGGCTACACCTTC. This chain links TRBV19 with TRBJ1-2, with 7 bases that match TRBD1. From germline, CDR1 is LNHDA and CDR2 SQIVND (reference sequence). The CDR3 covers 13 residues. V lost 5 bases and J lost 7; bases outside the gene matches: 7.

The rearrangement links TRBV7-8 to TRBJ1-6; no firm D call. CDR3 size: 16 residues. Germline V gives CDR1 SGHVS, CDR2 FQNEAQ. V lost 2 bases, J lost 2 bases, and 10 bases lay in between. The CDR3 here is CASSLYAGPYNSPLHF. The DNA for the CDR3 is TGTGCCAGCAGCTTATATGCTGGGCCCTATAATTCACCCCTCCACTTT.

V usage is TRBV2 and J usage is TRBJ1-6; 8 bases are a match to TRBD1. CDR1 is SNHLY, CDR2 FYNNEI, per germline. This CDR3 has 15 amino acids. J was trimmed by 8 bases and V by 7 bases; bases with no gene match: 10. The CDR3 sequence: CASTEVGQGYSPLHF. As DNA, the CDR3 is TGTGCCAGCACCGAAGTTGGACAGGGTTATTCACCCCTCCACTTT. Complete variable domain (other parts from reference TRBV2 and TRBJ1-6): EPEVTQTPSHQVTQMGQEVILRCVPISNHLYFYWYRQILGQKVEFLVSFYNNEISEKSEIFDDQFSVERPDGSNFTLKIRSTKLEDSAMYFCASTEVGQGYSPLHFGNGTRLTVT.